The source of this T cell receptor beta chain is a study of shared clonotypes between healthy human individuals. In the naive CD8 group, cells lacked CD45RO and were positively selected for CCR7, so terminally differentiated effector memory CD45RA+ cells were left out. TCRdb's table, derived via immunoSEQ multiplex PCR, lists solely in-frame clones and lacks some. The table has about 2.1 million clones, approximately 92% seen once. The V and J ends lost 3 bases and 6 bases respectively, with 17 bases between them. Germline loops: CDR1 SGDLS, CDR2 YYNGEE. This CDR3 spans 15 amino acids. This receptor was obtained from a man younger than 35 in good health. Some clones in this sample may be carry-over from other donors' samples. The chain couples TRBV9 to TRBJ2-3, with D perhaps TRBD2 (5 bases). The sample was naive CD8+ T cells from PBMCs. The DNA for the CDR3 is TGTGCCAGCAGCGCGTTGAATAGCGCCCGGGATACGCAGTATTTT. Residues: CASSALNSARDTQYF. Full variable domain (remainder filled in from reference TRBV9 and TRBJ2-3): DSGVTQTPKHLITATGQRVTLRCSPRSGDLSVYWYQQSLDQGLQFLIQYYNGEERAKGNILERFSAQQFPDLHSELNLSSLELGDSALYFCASSALNSARDTQYFGPGTRLTVL.